This T cell receptor beta chain derives from a study of lymphopenia after photon versus proton radiotherapy (dated by TCRdb to about 2019). Regarding the study in general: Photon and proton radiation therapy were compared by the study for their immunological effects in patients with gastrointestinal tumors who developed high-grade lymphopenia. The goal of the study was to describe how the two radiation modalities differ in their effects on the immune system. The cohort included about 18 patients with gastrointestinal tumors who developed lymphopenia after receiving either photon or proton therapy.

The germline V end is reduced by 4 bases and the J end by 9 bases; junction bases left unmatched: 5. From cysteine to phenylalanine, the CDR3 is 15 amino acids long. Just CDR3 DNA is preserved here, 45 bases in frame from base 1. From a lookup of the germline V gene, CDR1 and CDR2 are LGHNA and YNFKEQ. This clone was observed once. What this receptor recognizes is not known. No much larger clonotype is one base removed from it; base qualities were not supplied. Libraries were built with the immunoSEQ multiplex PCR assay. Alongside multiparametric flow cytometry, deep sequencing of rearranged TCR beta loci was used to profile the T cell repertoires. TCRdb stores this immuneACCESS table with in-frame sequences only. Part of the clones is absent; in the studies checked, under half of the shortfall reflects unresolved V genes, and no reason is known for the rest. This sample comprises tens of thousands of clones, 70% to 85% of them detected only once. The ten largest clones represent around 2% of the sample.

Here is what the overall study found, with its caveats: Among patients across the cohort who died, overall survival time showed an inverse correlation with a larger post-nadir drop in TCR diversity. After the lymphocyte count nadir, oligoclonal expansion, especially of CD8+ Temra cells, was observed in photon-treated repertoires, and the drop in diversity was driven by this expansion. The authors looked at the survival association only in patients who died, and they framed better survival with proton therapy as a possibility rather than a demonstrated result. During treatment, patients who received photon therapy lost naive T cells and TCR diversity and gained effector/memory populations, whereas patients who received proton therapy remained relatively stable.

The chain is made from TRBV4-2 and TRBJ2-1; TRBD2 agrees with 14 junctional bases. The TCR comes from a man aged 55 to 70 with pancreatic cancer. Sequencing used peripheral blood, obtained from a patient treated with proton-based radiotherapy. The nucleotide sequence is TGTGCCAGCAGCCGAGAGACTAGCGGGAGGGTTGAGCAGTTCTTC. Its translation reads: CASSRETSGRVEQFF.